This TCR beta chain was captured in a study of blood T cell repertoires in COVID-19. In germline, CDR1 is MDHEN, CDR2 SYDVKM. After removal of 5 bases from V and 8 bases from J, the junction contained 7 bases not matched to a gene. The CDR3 has 15 residues. Measured with immunoSEQ multiplex PCR; TCRdb has only the in-frame clones, and not every one. The sample shows roughly 58,000 clones, more than 55% of them seen only once. The count of this clone is one. The chain has TRBV28 and TRBJ2-1, with TRBD2 matching 12 bases. Sequenced input: PBMCs or T cells enriched from blood (not recorded which). This sequence originates from a woman aged 55-69 years who had been exposed to COVID-19. The CDR3 DNA is TGTGCCAGCAGTACCCGGACTAGCGGGGTACATGAGCAGTTCTTC. Protein: CASSTRTSGVHEQFF.